This passage covers 15 T cell receptor beta chains from one sample sequenced in a study of T-cell memory formation after mild COVID-19 (dated by TCRdb to the early 2020s). The library was made by 5' RACE. Sequenced on an Illumina NovaSeq 6000. Through fastp at Q25 and MiXCR, TCRdb rebuilt clones from the public reads, retaining in-frame beta chains. When rows share a CDR3 protein, they turn into one entry using the most common DNA and genes. Within this sample are 430,000 or so distinct CDR3 sequences, with roughly 23% of them counted one time only. Roughly an eighth of the sample goes to the ten largest clones. The sample comprised PBMCs or a T cell subset sorted from them (not recorded which). The receptors here all came from an adult woman who had mild COVID-19 (a few samples of this study predate the infection). The sample titles of this study are shuffled in the database, so cell type and time point are left out; the donor was told from shared clones.

This chain joins TRBV5-1 and TRBJ1-4, with TRBD1 as a possible D gene (6 bases). This CDR3 comprises 14 residues. V gave up 1 base and J gave up 7 bases, with 11 bases separating them. Germline CDR1 and CDR2: SGHRS and YFSETQ. The CDR3 loop is CASSLTGLAEKLFF. CDR3 DNA: TGCGCCAGCAGCTTGACAGGGCTGGCTGAAAAACTGTTTTTT.

This chain links TRBV29-1 with TRBJ2-5, with D possibly matching TRBD2 (7 bases). This CDR3 is built from 13 residues. V was shortened by 4 bases and J by 6 bases, with 15 bases between the two germline ends. Germline-derived CDR1 and CDR2 are SQVTM and ANQGSEA. CDR3 loop: CSVGEGDRQTQYF. The CDR3, as DNA: TGCAGCGTTGGGGAGGGGGATAGGCAGACCCAGTACTTC. The full variable domain, rest sourced from reference TRBV29-1 and TRBJ2-5, is SAVISQKPSRDICQRGTSLTIQCQVDSQVTMMFWYRQQPGQSLTLIATANQGSEATYESGFVIDKFPISRPNLTFSTLTVSNMSPEDSSIYLCSVGEGDRQTQYFGPGTRLLVL.

This clonotype has just a few counts. The chain is built from TRBV12-3 or TRBV12-4 and TRBJ2-3, with D maybe TRBD2 (6 bases). This CDR3 has 13 amino acids. V was clipped by 6 bases and J by 3 bases, with 10 bases between them. CDR3 amino acids: CASRWRATDTQYF. CDR3 nucleotide sequence: TGTGCCAGCAGGTGGAGGGCTACAGATACGCAGTATTTT.

There are a few counts of this clonotype. The CDR3 DNA reads TGCAGCGTTCGTGGGAGCTCCTACGAGCAGTACTTC. This translates into CSVRGSSYEQYF. The chain has TRBV29-1 and TRBJ2-7; the D gene is possibly TRBD2 (5 bases). Germline values: CDR1 SQVTM, CDR2 ANQGSEA. The germline V and J ends were trimmed by 5 bases and 0 bases, with 8 bases remaining between them. The CDR3 is made up of 12 amino acids.

This chain joins TRBV18 and TRBJ2-7, with 8 bases that match TRBD2. CDR1 and CDR2 (germline): KGHSH, LQKENI. The CDR3 loop spans 16 amino acids. V trimming: 0 bases; J trimming: 2 bases; junction bases outside the gene matches: 6. CDR3: CASSPPGGGPTYEQYF. The CDR3 nucleotides read TGTGCCAGCTCACCACCCGGGGGGGGGCCTACCTACGAGCAGTACTTC.

This clonotype appeared a few times. V and J are TRBV5-4 and TRBJ1-6; 11 positions match TRBD1. Germline V gives CDR1 SGHNT, CDR2 YYREEE (reference sequence). Losses at the gene ends were 4 bases for V and 9 bases for J; bases not matched to a gene: 9. This CDR3 contains 16 residues. The CDR3 region has the DNA TGTGCCAGCAGCCCTGGACAGGGGGCCCAGGGTTCACCCCTCCACTTT. Protein product: CASSPGQGAQGSPLHF.

Only a few counts were recorded for this clonotype. This chain connects TRBV10-3 to TRBJ1-5; TRBD1 matches 7 bases. Germline V gene data show CDR1 as ENHRY and CDR2 as SYGVKD. The trim removed 2 bases at V and 2 bases at J, leaving 0 bases unmatched. The length of the CDR3 is 14 residues. CDR3 amino acids: CAISEGQGNQPQHF. The CDR3 DNA follows: TGTGCCATCAGTGAGGGACAGGGCAATCAGCCCCAGCATTTT.

This clonotype was counted only a few times. The V call is TRBV12-3 or TRBV12-4, the J call TRBJ2-1; 8 nucleotides align to TRBD2. The length of the CDR3 is 14 residues. V shed 6 bases, J shed 9 bases, and the junction held 10 bases outside the gene matches. The CDR3 DNA is TGTGCCAGCAGCCCCGGGAGGGCCTACGGTGAGCAGTTCTTC. Amino acids: CASSPGRAYGEQFF.

This clonotype was seen a handful of times. The gene calls are TRBV29-1 and TRBJ2-7; 8 bases fit TRBD1. Trimming cost V 7 bases and J 4 bases; bases outside gene matches: 12. CDR1 is SQVTM, CDR2 ANQGSEA, per germline. This CDR3 spans 14 amino acids. The CDR3 DNA reads as TGCAGCGCCCAGGGCGAGACAGGGGTGTACGAGCAGTACTTC. It codes for CSAQGETGVYEQYF.

This clonotype has a handful of counts. The chain links TRBV5-5 to TRBJ2-5, with D uncertain. CDR3 size: 19 residues. Germline V gives CDR1 SGHKS, CDR2 YYEKEE (reference sequence). The ends were cut back, 4 bases at V and 5 bases at J, with 30 bases in the middle. Written as DNA, the CDR3 is TGTGCCAGCAGCGACCCAACCGGGTCAATTGTAACGAATAGGGAGACCCAGTACTTC. Translated, it gives CASSDPTGSIVTNRETQYF.

The chain carries TRBV5-5 and TRBJ1-1, with D maybe TRBD1 (6 bases). The ends were cut back, 4 bases at V and 4 bases at J, with 23 bases in the middle. From germline, CDR1 is SGHKS and CDR2 YYEKEE (reference sequence). The CDR3 loop spans 17 amino acids. In DNA, the CDR3 is TGTGCCAGCAGCATATTTGCAGGGGTCGGCGTATTCACTGAAGCTTTCTTT. Protein product: CASSIFAGVGVFTEAFF.

This sequence joins TRBV20-1 and TRBJ2-1, with 7 positions matching TRBD2. V lost 1 base and J lost 2; bases outside the gene matches: 8. Germline CDR1 DFQATT, CDR2 SNEGSKA (reference sequence). CDR3 size: 16 residues. CDR3: CSARVLTSQTYNEQFF. CDR3 coding DNA: TGCAGTGCTAGAGTTCTGACTAGCCAAACCTACAATGAGCAGTTCTTC.

The J gene is TRBJ1-4, the V gene TRBV2; D possibly corresponds to TRBD1 (6 bases). Germline CDR1 SNHLY, CDR2 FYNNEI. V was pared by 2 bases and J by 8 bases, with 21 bases between. The length of the CDR3 is 17 residues. The CDR3 nucleotides read TGTGCCAGCAGTGAAAACCCCGGGGGGGGGCAGAAGGAAAAACTGTTTTTT. It specifies CASSENPGGGQKEKLFF.

The CDR3 protein is CSARWRDSNQPQHF. As DNA, the CDR3 is TGCAGTGCTAGGTGGAGGGACAGCAATCAGCCCCAGCATTTT. This chain connects TRBV20-1 to TRBJ1-5, with D maybe TRBD1 (5 bases). The CDR3 totals 14 residues. Germline CDR1 reads DFQATT; CDR2 reads SNEGSKA (reference sequence). The V end was cut by 3 bases, the J end by 1 base, with 10 bases between.

The genes are TRBV11-3 and TRBJ2-2, with D maybe TRBD2 (5 bases). V was pared by 5 bases and J by 6 bases, with 13 bases between. Per the germline V gene, CDR1 is SGHNT and CDR2 is YENEEA. The CDR3 contains 14 residues. Here the CDR3 reads CASSASGRAGELFF. DNA for the CDR3: TGTGCCAGCAGCGCGTCGGGGAGAGCCGGGGAGCTGTTTTTT.